Below are 24 T cell receptor beta chains sequenced from a single sample in a study of CD8+ T cells in alopecia areata. Extracted from the samples, RNA was reverse transcribed into cDNA to serve as the sequencing template. Sequenced by immunoSEQ multiplex PCR; TCRdb stores in-frame clones only, minus some. The table includes 180,000 or so clones, roughly 60% detected once. The source was CD4+ T cells sorted from blood, collected at week 0. These receptors were obtained from a human donor with alopecia areata.

This clone was recorded only once. V is TRBV7-8 and J is TRBJ2-5; D not certain. Trimming removed 5 bases from V and 6 bases from J, with 22 bases in between. Germline assignment: CDR1 SGHVS and CDR2 FQNEAQ. This CDR3 region has 16 residues. CDR3 DNA: TGTGCCAGCAGCCCACGGTTAGGAATAGTGGAGCAGACCCAGTACTTC. Protein sequence: CASSPRLGIVEQTQYF.

The chain employs TRBV29-1 and TRBJ2-7; D is ambiguous. From germline, CDR1 is SQVTM and CDR2 ANQGSEA. The CDR3 is 14 amino acids. V was cut by 0 bases and J by 2 bases, with 11 bases left in between. CDR3 nucleotide sequence: TGCAGCGTTGAAGACATGGCCAAACCCTACGAGCAGTACTTC. Its protein is CSVEDMAKPYEQYF.

Regarding this clone: The sample contains more than one DNA sequence encoding this CDR3. V is TRBV5-6 and J is TRBJ1-2; 9 bases align to TRBD1. With 4 bases clipped from V and 0 bases from J, the junction kept 1 base outside the gene matches. CDR1 and CDR2 from the germline V gene are SGHDT and YYEEEE. The length of the CDR3 is 14 residues. The CDR3 spells CASSRTGANYGYTF. The CDR3 region has the DNA TGTGCCAGCAGCCGGACAGGGGCTAACTATGGCTACACCTTC. The full variable domain, with the rest looked up from reference TRBV5-6 and TRBJ1-2, is DAGVTQSPTHLIKTRGQQVTLRCSPKSGHDTVSWYQQALGQGPQFIFQYYEEEERQRGNFPDRFSGHQFPNYSSELNVNALLLGDSALYLCASSRTGANYGYTFGSGTRLTVV.

The rearrangement links TRBV5-1 to TRBJ2-1, with TRBD1 matching over 8 bases. CDR3 length: 15 amino acids. Trimming removed 4 bases from V and 4 bases from J; junction bases left unmatched: 7. In germline, CDR1 is SGHRS, CDR2 YFSETQ. In nucleotides, the CDR3 is TGCGCCAGCAGCGGAAGGGACAGGTTGTACAATGAGCAGTTCTTC. It codes for CASSGRDRLYNEQFF.

The rearrangement uses TRBV2 and TRBJ2-5; no clear D gene. Germline-derived CDR1 and CDR2 are SNHLY and FYNNEI. The CDR3 covers 12 residues. Trimming removed 5 bases from V and 5 bases from J, with 9 bases in between. The CDR3 coding sequence is TGTGCCAGCAGTCCCGGACGGGAGACCCAGTACTTC. It yields the protein CASSPGRETQYF.

CDR3 nucleotides: TGCAGCGCCGGCCCCCCAGGGAGGGAAGCTTTCTTT. Protein: CSAGPPGREAFF. The chain combines TRBV29-1 with TRBJ1-1; D possibly corresponds to TRBD1 (5 bases). The germline gives CDR1 SQVTM, CDR2 ANQGSEA. Trimming removed 7 bases from V and 8 bases from J, with 17 bases in between. This CDR3 is built from 12 residues.

The chain has TRBV7-9 and TRBJ2-7; 9 bases align to TRBD1. Trimming at V came to 8 bases and at J to 2 bases, leaving 7 bases not matched to a gene. There are 14 residues in the CDR3. The germline V gene has CDR1 SEHNR and CDR2 FQNEAQ (reference sequence). CDR3 coding DNA: TGTGCCAGCCTGGCCGGGACAGGGACCTACGAGCAGTACTTC. It encodes CASLAGTGTYEQYF.

Written as DNA, the CDR3 is TGTGCCAGCAGTTATAGGGGCCTCGATCAAAAACTGTTTTTT. This translates into CASSYRGLDQKLFF. The rearrangement links TRBV7-8 to TRBJ1-4; the D gene is possibly TRBD1 (5 bases). CDR1 is SGHVS, CDR2 FQNEAQ, per germline. With 6 bases removed from V and 9 bases from J, the gap between germline ends came to 17 bases. The CDR3 consists of 14 residues.

V gene TRBV27 combines with J gene TRBJ2-3, with D possibly TRBD2 on 7 matching bases. The V and J ends lost 2 bases and 2 bases respectively, with 23 bases between them. The CDR3 totals 19 residues. Germline loops: CDR1 MNHEY, CDR2 SMNVEV (reference sequence). CDR3 residues: CASSLRTTLGGPFTDTQYF. CDR3 in DNA: TGTGCCAGCAGTTTACGTACCACCCTGGGGGGGCCATTCACAGATACGCAGTATTTT.

The gene calls are TRBV7-2 and TRBJ1-2; D is perhaps TRBD1 (5 bases). Germline assignment: CDR1 SGHTA and CDR2 FQGNSA. The CDR3 runs 15 residues. Trimming removed 7 bases at V and 3 bases at J, with 18 bases between. CDR3 DNA sequence: TGTGCCAGCATTATTACGGGACTCCTAGACTATGGCTACACCTTC. Translation: CASIITGLLDYGYTF.

This clone appeared a few times. The chain has TRBV30 and TRBJ2-1, with D uncertain. Germline loops: CDR1 GTSNPN, CDR2 SVGIG (reference sequence). The CDR3 length is 8 residues. Trimming took off 4 bases at V and 8 bases at J, with 0 bases between the two ends. In DNA, the CDR3 is TGTGCCTGGAATGAGCAGTTCTTC. Its protein product is CAWNEQFF.

The V gene is TRBV5-1, the J gene TRBJ1-2; 7 bases are a match to TRBD1. The V and J ends lost 4 bases and 5 bases, in that order; junction bases with no gene match: 5. Looked up from germline, CDR1 is SGHRS and CDR2 is YFSETQ. This CDR3 is built from 13 residues. CDR3 in amino acids: CASSPQTGYGYTF. The CDR3 DNA is TGCGCCAGCAGCCCCCAGACAGGGTATGGCTACACCTTC.

The V gene is TRBV25-1, the J gene TRBJ2-7; 7 bases are shared with TRBD1. The ends lost 6 bases at V and 0 bases at J; junction bases unmatched: 5. The CDR3 covers 14 residues. The germline gives CDR1 MGHDK, CDR2 SYGVNS. The CDR3 here is CASSKGGSSYEQYF. DNA of the CDR3: TGTGCCAGCAGCAAAGGGGGCAGCTCCTACGAGCAGTACTTC.

The J gene is TRBJ1-6, the V gene TRBV6-5, with D uncertain. Germline assignment: CDR1 MNHEY and CDR2 SVGAGI. There are 13 residues in the CDR3. V lost 7 bases to trimming and J lost 7 bases, with 11 bases between them. CDR3: CASTPAGNSPLHF. The DNA for the CDR3 is TGTGCCAGCACCCCGGCGGGGAATTCACCCCTCCACTTT.

This clone appeared a few times. This sample includes further DNA sequences coding for the same CDR3. CDR3 in DNA: TGTGCCTGGAGTGTTAATACTGAAGCTTTCTTT. It yields the protein CAWSVNTEAFF. The rearrangement uses TRBV30 and TRBJ1-1; D not resolved. Germline CDR1 reads GTSNPN; CDR2 reads SVGIG (reference sequence). With 0 bases removed from V and 5 bases from J, the gap between germline ends came to 4 bases. CDR3 length equals 11 residues.

This clone showed up just a few times. V usage is TRBV23-1 and J usage is TRBJ1-1; D is unresolved. TRBV23-1 is an ORF, and what it does is uncertain. Trimming pared 9 bases from V and 6 bases from J, leaving 11 bases between. The CDR3 has 11 residues. CDR3 loop: CASCRGPEAFF. CDR3 in DNA: TGCGCCAGTTGTCGAGGGCCTGAAGCTTTCTTT.

The V and J genes are TRBV9 and TRBJ1-2; no clear D. Germline assignment: CDR1 SGDLS and CDR2 YYNGEE. V dropped 5 bases and J dropped 2 bases, with 7 bases sitting between them. This CDR3 comprises 12 residues. CDR3 DNA sequence: TGTGCCAGCAGAGGAGACAACTATGGCTACACCTTC. Translated: CASRGDNYGYTF.

This chain connects TRBV5-1 to TRBJ2-2, with D unclear. The V and J ends lost 4 bases and 3 bases respectively, with 13 bases between them. Germline lookup yields CDR1 SGHRS and CDR2 YFSETQ. The CDR3 runs 15 residues. This CDR3 reads CASSVGSRDTGELFF. The CDR3, as DNA: TGCGCCAGCAGCGTCGGTAGTCGGGACACCGGGGAGCTGTTTTTT.

The V and J genes are TRBV29-1 and TRBJ2-2, with TRBD2 matching over 7 bases. The CDR3 runs to 15 residues. With V trimmed by 7 bases and J by 3 bases, 11 bases remained unmatched. Germline CDR1 is SQVTM and CDR2 is ANQGSEA. CDR3 in amino acids: CSASGGGLYTGELFF. The CDR3 DNA reads as TGCAGCGCCTCTGGGGGAGGGTTGTACACCGGGGAGCTGTTTTTT.

This clone was seen a few times. The chain employs TRBV29-1 and TRBJ2-5; no reliable D call. Per germline, CDR1 SQVTM and CDR2 ANQGSEA. The CDR3 has 15 amino acids. The V end lost 7 bases, the J end lost 2 bases, and 20 bases lay between the germline ends. The CDR3 spells CSAVEDHTPQETQYF. CDR3 DNA sequence: TGCAGCGCAGTAGAGGACCACACACCACAAGAGACCCAGTACTTC.

This chain uses TRBV29-1 with TRBJ1-2, with 9 nucleotides matching TRBD1. The V gene end was trimmed by 7 bases and the J gene end by 7 bases; junction bases not matched to a gene: 10. The CDR3 totals 13 residues. CDR1 is SQVTM, CDR2 ANQGSEA, per germline. The CDR3 DNA reads as TGCAGCGCCCCCGGGACAGGGACGGGTGGCTACACCTTC. Protein: CSAPGTGTGGYTF.

V and J are TRBV14 and TRBJ1-2; maybe TRBD1 (5 bases). V lost 4 bases to trimming and J lost 4 bases, with 13 bases between them. Germline assignment: CDR1 SGHDN and CDR2 FVKESK. CDR3 length: 14 amino acids. The CDR3 spells CASSPREEGYGYTF. CDR3 coding DNA: TGTGCCAGCAGCCCCAGGGAGGAGGGCTATGGCTACACCTTC.

The rearrangement uses TRBV7-9 and TRBJ2-7; 8 bases match TRBD2. This CDR3 spans 14 amino acids. The germline V gene has CDR1 SEHNR and CDR2 FQNEAQ (reference sequence). The V and J ends lost 5 bases and 3 bases, in that order; junction bases with no gene match: 6. DNA of the CDR3: TGTGCCAGCAGCGCAGGGCTAGCGGGCTACGAGCAGTACTTC. Its protein product is CASSAGLAGYEQYF.

J is TRBJ2-7 and V is TRBV28; 7 positions match TRBD2. The CDR3 length is 16 residues. V was clipped by 2 bases and J by 2 bases; unmatched bases: 9. CDR1 and CDR2 (germline): MDHEN, SYDVKM. The CDR3, as DNA: TGTGCCAGCAGTTTAGGGGGGGATAACACGGCCTACGAGCAGTACTTC. Translated, it gives CASSLGGDNTAYEQYF.